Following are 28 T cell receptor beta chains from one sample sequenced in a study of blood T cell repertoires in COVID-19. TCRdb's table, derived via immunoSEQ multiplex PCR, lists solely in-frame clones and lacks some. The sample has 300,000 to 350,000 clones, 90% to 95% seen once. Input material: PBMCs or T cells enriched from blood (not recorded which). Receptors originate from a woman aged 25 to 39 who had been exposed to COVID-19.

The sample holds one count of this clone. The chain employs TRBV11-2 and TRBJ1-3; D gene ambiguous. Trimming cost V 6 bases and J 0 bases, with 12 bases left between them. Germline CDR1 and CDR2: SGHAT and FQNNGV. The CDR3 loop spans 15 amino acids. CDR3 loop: CASRPTRSSGNTIYF. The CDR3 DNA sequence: TGTGCCAGCAGACCGACACGAAGCTCTGGAAACACCATATATTTT.

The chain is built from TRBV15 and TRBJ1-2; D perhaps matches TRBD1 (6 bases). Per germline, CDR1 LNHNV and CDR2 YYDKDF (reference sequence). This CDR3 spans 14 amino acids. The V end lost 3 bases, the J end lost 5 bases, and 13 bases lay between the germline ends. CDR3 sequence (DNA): TGTGCCACCAGCAGCCAGACAGGTCCTTATGGCTACACCTTC. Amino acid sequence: CATSSQTGPYGYTF.

This CDR3 is CASSARHERETQYF. As DNA, the CDR3 is TGCGCCAGCAGCGCAAGGCACGAGAGGGAGACCCAGTACTTC. The chain is built from TRBV5-1 and TRBJ2-5; D remains ambiguous. CDR1 is SGHRS, CDR2 YFSETQ, per germline. The CDR3 contains 14 residues. V gave up 4 bases and J gave up 5 bases, with 15 bases separating them.

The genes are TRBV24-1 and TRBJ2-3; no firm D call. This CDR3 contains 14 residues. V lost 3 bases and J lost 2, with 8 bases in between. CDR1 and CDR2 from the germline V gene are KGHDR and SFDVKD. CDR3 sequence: CATSDGGATDTQYF. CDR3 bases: TGTGCCACCAGTGATGGCGGAGCCACAGATACGCAGTATTTT.

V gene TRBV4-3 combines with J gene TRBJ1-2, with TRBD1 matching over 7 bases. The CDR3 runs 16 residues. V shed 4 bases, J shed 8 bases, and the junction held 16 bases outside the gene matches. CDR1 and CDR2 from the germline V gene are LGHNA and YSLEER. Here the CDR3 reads CASSRQYRGANWGYTF. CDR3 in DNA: TGCGCCAGCAGCCGCCAATACAGGGGCGCTAACTGGGGCTACACCTTC.

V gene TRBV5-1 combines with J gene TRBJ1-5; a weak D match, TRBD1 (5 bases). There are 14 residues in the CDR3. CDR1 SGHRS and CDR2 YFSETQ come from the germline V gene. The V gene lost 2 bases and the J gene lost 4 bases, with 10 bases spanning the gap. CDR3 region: CASSFRGGNQPQHF. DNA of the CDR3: TGCGCCAGCAGCTTTCGGGGGGGTAATCAGCCCCAGCATTTT.

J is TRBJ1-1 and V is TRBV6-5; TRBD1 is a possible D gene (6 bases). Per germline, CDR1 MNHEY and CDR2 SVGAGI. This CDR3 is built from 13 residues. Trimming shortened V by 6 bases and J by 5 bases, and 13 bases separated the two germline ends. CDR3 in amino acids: CASRRTGSTEAFF. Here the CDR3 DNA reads TGTGCCAGCAGACGAACAGGGAGTACTGAAGCTTTCTTT.

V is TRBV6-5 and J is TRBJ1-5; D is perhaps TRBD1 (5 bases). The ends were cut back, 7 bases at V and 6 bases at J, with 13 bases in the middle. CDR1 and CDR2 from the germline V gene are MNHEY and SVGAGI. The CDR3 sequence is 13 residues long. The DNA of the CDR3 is TGTGCCAGCACCCCCGGGGGGTTTCAGCCCCAGCATTTT. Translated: CASTPGGFQPQHF.

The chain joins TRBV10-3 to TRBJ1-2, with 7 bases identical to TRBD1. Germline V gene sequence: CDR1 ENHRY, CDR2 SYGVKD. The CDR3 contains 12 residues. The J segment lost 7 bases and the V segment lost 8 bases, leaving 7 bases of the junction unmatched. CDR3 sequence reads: CAIQGGAGGYTF. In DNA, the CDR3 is TGTGCCATCCAGGGGGGCGCTGGTGGCTACACCTTC.

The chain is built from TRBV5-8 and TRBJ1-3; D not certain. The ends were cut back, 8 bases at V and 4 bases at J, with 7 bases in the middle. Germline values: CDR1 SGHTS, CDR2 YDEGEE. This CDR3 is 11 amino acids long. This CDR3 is CARGAGNTIYF. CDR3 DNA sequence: TGTGCCAGGGGAGCGGGAAACACCATATATTTT.

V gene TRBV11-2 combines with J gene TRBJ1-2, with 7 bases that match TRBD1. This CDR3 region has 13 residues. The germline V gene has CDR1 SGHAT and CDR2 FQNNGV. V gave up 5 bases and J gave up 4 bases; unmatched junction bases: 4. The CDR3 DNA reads TGTGCCAGCAGCCCGGGACAGTCCTATGGCTACACCTTC. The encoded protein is CASSPGQSYGYTF.

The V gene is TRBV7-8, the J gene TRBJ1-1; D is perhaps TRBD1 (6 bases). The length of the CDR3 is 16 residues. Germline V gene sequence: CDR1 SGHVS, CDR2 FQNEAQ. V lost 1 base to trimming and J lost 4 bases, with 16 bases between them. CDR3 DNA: TGTGCCAGCAGCTTAGTGCGGCGGGGAGGGGGCACTGAAGCTTTCTTT. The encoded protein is CASSLVRRGGGTEAFF.

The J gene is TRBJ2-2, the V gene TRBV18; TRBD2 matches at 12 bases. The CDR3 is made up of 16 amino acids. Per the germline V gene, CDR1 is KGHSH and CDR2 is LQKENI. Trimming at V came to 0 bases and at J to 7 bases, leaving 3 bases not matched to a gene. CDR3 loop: CASSPPTSGGIGELFF. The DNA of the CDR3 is TGTGCCAGCTCACCACCGACTAGCGGGGGCATCGGGGAGCTGTTTTTT.

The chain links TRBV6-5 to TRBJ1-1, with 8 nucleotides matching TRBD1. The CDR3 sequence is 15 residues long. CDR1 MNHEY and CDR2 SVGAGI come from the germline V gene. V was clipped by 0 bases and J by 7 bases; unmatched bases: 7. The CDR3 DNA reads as TGTGCCAGCAGTTACTCCGACAGGGGACGAGGTGAAGCTTTCTTT. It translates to CASSYSDRGRGEAFF.

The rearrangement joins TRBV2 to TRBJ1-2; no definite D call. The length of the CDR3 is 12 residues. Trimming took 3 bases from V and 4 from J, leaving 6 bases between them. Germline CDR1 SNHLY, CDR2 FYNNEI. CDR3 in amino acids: CASSESSYGYTF. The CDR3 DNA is TGTGCCAGCAGTGAGTCCTCCTATGGCTACACCTTC.

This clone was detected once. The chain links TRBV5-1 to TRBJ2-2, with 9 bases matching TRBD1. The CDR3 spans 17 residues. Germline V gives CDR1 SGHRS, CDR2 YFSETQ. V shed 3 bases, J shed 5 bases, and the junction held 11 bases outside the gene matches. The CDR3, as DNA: TGCGCCAGCAGCTCTCCACGCGGACAGGGGCGAACCGGGGAGCTGTTTTTT. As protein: CASSSPRGQGRTGELFF.

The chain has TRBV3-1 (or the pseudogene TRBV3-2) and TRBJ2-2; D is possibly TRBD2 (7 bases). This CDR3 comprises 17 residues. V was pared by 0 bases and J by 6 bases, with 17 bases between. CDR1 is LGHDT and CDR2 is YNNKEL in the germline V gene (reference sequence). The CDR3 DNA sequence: TGTGCCAGCAGCCAAGAAATGGTGGCGGGGGCCCCCGGGGAGCTGTTTTTT. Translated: CASSQEMVAGAPGELFF.

CDR3 in amino acids: CASKTGTGVNEQYF. CDR3 nucleotide sequence: TGTGCCAGCAAAACCGGGACAGGGGTGAACGAGCAGTACTTC. The rearrangement uses TRBV2 and TRBJ2-7; 10 nucleotides line up with TRBD1. The CDR3 has 14 residues. The germline V gene has CDR1 SNHLY and CDR2 FYNNEI. J was trimmed by 5 bases and V by 7 bases; bases with no gene match: 8.

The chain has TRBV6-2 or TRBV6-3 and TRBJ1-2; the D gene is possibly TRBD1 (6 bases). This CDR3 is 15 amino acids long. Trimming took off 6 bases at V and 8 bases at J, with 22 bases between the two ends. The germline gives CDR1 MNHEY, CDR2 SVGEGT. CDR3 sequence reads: CASSPQDSYLRGYTF. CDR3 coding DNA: TGTGCCAGCAGCCCCCAGGACAGTTATCTAAGGGGCTACACCTTC.

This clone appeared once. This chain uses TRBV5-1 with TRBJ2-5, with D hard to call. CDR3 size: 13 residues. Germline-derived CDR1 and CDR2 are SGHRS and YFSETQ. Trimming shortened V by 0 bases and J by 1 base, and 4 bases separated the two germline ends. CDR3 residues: CASSLATQETQYF. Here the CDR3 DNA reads TGCGCCAGCAGCTTGGCTACCCAAGAGACCCAGTACTTC.

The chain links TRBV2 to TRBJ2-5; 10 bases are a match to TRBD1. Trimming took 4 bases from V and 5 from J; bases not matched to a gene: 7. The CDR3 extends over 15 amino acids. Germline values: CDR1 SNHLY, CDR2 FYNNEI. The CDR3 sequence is CASSGTGGRGETQYF. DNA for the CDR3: TGTGCCAGCAGTGGGACAGGGGGGAGAGGGGAGACCCAGTACTTC.

The CDR3: CASSFAQGGNTQYF. The CDR3 region has the DNA TGCGCCAGCAGCTTCGCCCAGGGAGGAAATACGCAGTATTTT. The chain links TRBV5-1 to TRBJ2-3; a weak D match, TRBD2 (6 bases). The CDR3 runs to 14 residues. The V gene lost 2 bases and the J gene lost 7 bases, with 14 bases spanning the gap. Germline lookup yields CDR1 SGHRS and CDR2 YFSETQ.

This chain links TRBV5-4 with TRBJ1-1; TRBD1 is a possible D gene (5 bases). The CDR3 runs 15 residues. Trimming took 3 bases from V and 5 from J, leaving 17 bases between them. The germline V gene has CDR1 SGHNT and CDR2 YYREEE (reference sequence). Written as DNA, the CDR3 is TGTGCCAGCAGCTCGGGCAGGGATCGTATAACTGAAGCTTTCTTT. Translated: CASSSGRDRITEAFF.

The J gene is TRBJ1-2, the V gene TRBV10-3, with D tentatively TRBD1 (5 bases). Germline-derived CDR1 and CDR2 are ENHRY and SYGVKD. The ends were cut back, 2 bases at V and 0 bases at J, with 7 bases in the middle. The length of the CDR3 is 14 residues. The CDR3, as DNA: TGTGCCATCAGTGAGGTAGGGGCTAACTATGGCTACACCTTC. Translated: CAISEVGANYGYTF.

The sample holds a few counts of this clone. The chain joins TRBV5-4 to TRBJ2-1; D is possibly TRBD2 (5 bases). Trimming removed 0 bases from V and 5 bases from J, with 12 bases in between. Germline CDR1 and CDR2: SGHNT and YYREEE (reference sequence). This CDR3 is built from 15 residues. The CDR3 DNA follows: TGTGCCAGCAGCTTGGCCGGGCGGGCCCACAATGAGCAGTTCTTC. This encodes CASSLAGRAHNEQFF.

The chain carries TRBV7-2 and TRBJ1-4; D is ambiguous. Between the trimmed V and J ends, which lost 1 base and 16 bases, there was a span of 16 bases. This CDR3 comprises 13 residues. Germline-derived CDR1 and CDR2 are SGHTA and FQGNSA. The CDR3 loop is CASSLVRGRVAFF. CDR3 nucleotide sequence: TGTGCCAGCAGCTTAGTTCGGGGAAGAGTAGCGTTTTTT.

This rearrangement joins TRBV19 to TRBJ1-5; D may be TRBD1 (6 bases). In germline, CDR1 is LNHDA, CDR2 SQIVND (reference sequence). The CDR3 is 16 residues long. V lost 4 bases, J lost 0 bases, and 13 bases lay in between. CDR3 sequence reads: CASSRIARGSNQPQHF. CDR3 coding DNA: TGTGCCAGTAGTAGAATTGCCAGGGGTAGCAATCAGCCCCAGCATTTT.

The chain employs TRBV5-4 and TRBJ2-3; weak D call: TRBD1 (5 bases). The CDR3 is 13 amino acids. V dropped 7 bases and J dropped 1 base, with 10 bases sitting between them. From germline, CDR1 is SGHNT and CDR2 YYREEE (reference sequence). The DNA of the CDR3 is TGTGCCAGCTTCAAACAGGGCACAGATACGCAGTATTTT. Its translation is CASFKQGTDTQYF.